This TCR beta chain was captured in a study of Ad26.COV2.S vaccination and SARS-CoV-2 variants (dated by TCRdb to about 2021). Study-level background: TCRbeta repertoire sequencing was used to assess the specificity and breadth of SARS-CoV-2-reactive T cell receptors after Ad26.COV2.S vaccination. The TCR-sequenced set comprised approximately 30 samples: some 20 Ad26.COV2.S vaccine recipients, 5 placebo recipients and 8 SARS-CoV-2 convalescent individuals.

The immunoSEQ Assay was the method used to sequence TCRbeta CDR3 regions. After extraction, genomic DNA underwent amplification by bias-controlled multiplex PCR, followed by high-throughput sequencing. In the source study's methods: To quantify the absolute abundance of every unique TCRbeta CDR3 region, sequences were collapsed and filtered. Usable DNA was measured by amplifying reference genes present in all nucleated cells, and TCRbeta template counts were normalized to that usable DNA to estimate T cell fraction. Repertoire TCRs were annotated as SARS-CoV-2-specific when V gene, CDR3 amino acid sequence and J gene were exactly matched to a known reactive TCR set. The reference SARS-CoV-2 TCR set was derived from MIRA and filtered for enrichment in COVID-19-positive ImmuneCODE repertoires, a step that removed public or cross-reactive TCRs. Drawing on the MIRA antigens, annotated TCRs were analysed further at the level of specific ORF or position within ORF. Breadth was defined as annotated unique rearrangements over total unique productive rearrangements; depth was the summed frequency of those rearrangements. Two-sided Wilcoxon rank-sum tests were used to compare TCR breadth between groups. TCRdb took over this immuneACCESS table, retaining in-frame rearrangements with V and J assigned. Such tables are incomplete; in checked studies, under half of the missing clones stem from an unresolved V gene, and the remainder is unexplained. V and J calls plus clone size are reproduced from that table; the DNA served to infer D and trimming. For this sample the table gives more than 85,000 clones, of which roughly 80% were detected only once. The ten largest clones take up 17% of the sample.

The CDR1 and CDR2 encoded by the germline V gene are MNHEY and SVGAGI. Trimmed from V: 0 bases; trimmed from J: 4 bases; junction bases lacking a gene match: 4. From the cysteine through the phenylalanine, the CDR3 covers 15 amino acids. The sequence is cut down to CDR3 DNA, 45 bases in frame from base 1. Overall study outcomes, separate from this receptor: Higher spike-specific TCR breadth was observed in Ad26.COV2.S recipients than in placebo recipients (P = 0.0014). After vaccination, substantial breadth of spike-specific CD8+ and CD4+ T cell responses was reported. It was noted by the authors that total T cell responses may have been underestimated by the TCR breadth and depth analyses. Vaccine and placebo recipients had similar non-spike TCR breadth, a finding consistent with the vaccine containing only spike.

Sample time point, as interpreted from the label and publication: individuals recovered from natural SARS-CoV-2 infection. Remarks on this clone: This receptor's antigen is unknown. Qualities for individual bases were not recorded, and no much larger clone is one base off.

The receptor was derived from a human donor who had recovered from COVID-19. The rearranged chain carries TRBV6-5 and TRBJ1-1; 8 central bases correspond to TRBD1. The sequencing used peripheral blood, collected after recovery from COVID-19. The DNA reads TGTGCCAGCAGTTACTCCCAGGGGGCAGTCACTGAAGCTTTCTTT. Its protein is CASSYSQGAVTEAFF.